The clone carrying this T cell receptor beta chain has just a few counts. This sample is part of a study of blood T cells in healthy people across ages. CDR1 and CDR2 (germline): SGHTA, FQGNSA. J lost 0 bases, V lost 6 bases, and 6 bases had no gene match. This CDR3 has 15 amino acids. The authors ran a second PCR of about 6 to 11 cycles using a sample-barcoded 5' primer and a J-beta primer mix. Carrying 12 random nucleotides, a template-switch adaptor labeled each individual cDNA molecule. TCRdb re-called the 5' RACE reads through MiXCR, storing one row per CDR3 protein. The table shows over a million distinct CDR3 sequences, with 42% occurring only once.

The gene calls are TRBV7-2 and TRBJ2-3, with TRBD1 matching over 7 bases. Sequencing input: blood. The clonotype originates from a woman under 30 in good health. CDR3 nucleotides: TGTGCCAGCAGTTCGGACAGGTTTAGCACAGATACGCAGTATTTT. Translating gives CASSSDRFSTDTQYF.